This T cell receptor (beta chain) was sequenced in a study of blood T cell repertoires in COVID-19 (dated by TCRdb to 2020 to 2022). Study-wide context: The collaborator samples originated in the United States, Italy and Spain and spanned the acute and convalescent phases of COVID-19. The repertoires were made available in a free public database intended to serve as a resource for research on the immune response to SARS-CoV-2. The dataset comprised deeply sampled blood TCRbeta repertoires from subjects exposed to, actively infected with, or recovered from COVID-19. Where HLA class I and class II types were available, the types were taken from metadata supplied by the sample provider, not from assay-based typing. Sample metadata almost always included a de-identified subject ID, COVID-19 status, age in years and sex. Samples were obtained from the ongoing ImmuneRACE study (first 160 participants) and from 1,000 to 1,500 subjects provided by 6 global collaborators. The material from the prospective study consisted of cDNA or gDNA derived from T cells, B-cell-depleted T cells, or PBMCs.

In regard to this clone: No cognate antigen has been identified for it. No base-level quality is on record; no much larger clone is a single base apart.

The immunoSEQ Assay, a bias-controlled multiplex PCR, was used to amplify TCRbeta CDR3 regions from genomic DNA. The source study handled its data this way. The number of nucleated cells in each sample was estimated by amplification of reference gene primers within the assay. To quantify the absolute abundance of each unique TCRbeta CDR3 rearrangement, sequence reads were collapsed and filtered. For each sample, productive Simpson clonality was calculated by taking the square root of Simpson's diversity index across productive rearrangements. Entries here come from immuneACCESS through TCRdb and include only in-frame sequences with V and J called. Some clones fail to appear in such tables; in the studies checked, an unresolved V gene covers under half of the shortfall, and the cause of the remainder is unknown. The V and J calls and the clone size are those of that table, but D and trimming were determined from the DNA. The sample records about 74,000 clones, about four fifths of which are singletons. The top ten clonotypes cover 6.5% to 8% of the sample.

V is cut back by 5 bases and J by 4 bases, with 7 bases in the junction unmatched. Looking up the germline V gene yields CDR1 SQVTM and CDR2 ANQGSEA. Taken from cysteine to phenylalanine, the CDR3 has 13 residues. Of the read, only the CDR3 DNA is kept; its 39 bases are in frame from base 1. General findings and caveats noted by the study authors: The quantity of clinical and demographic metadata differed by source and by participant and was supplied without curation.

Each collaborating institution followed its own protocols to collect whole blood in K2EDTA tubes. For TCRbeta analysis, collaborators shipped samples in one of three forms: frozen whole blood, isolated PBMCs, or DNA extracted from either of those sample types. The sample was peripheral blood. The rearranged segments are TRBV29-1 and TRBJ2-5; 7 nucleotides in the junction match TRBD2. This receptor was identified in a human donor in a cohort sampled during active COVID-19. The CDR3 region reads CSVHRTSRETQYF. The DNA reads as follows: TGCAGCGTTCATAGGACTAGTCGAGAGACCCAGTACTTC.